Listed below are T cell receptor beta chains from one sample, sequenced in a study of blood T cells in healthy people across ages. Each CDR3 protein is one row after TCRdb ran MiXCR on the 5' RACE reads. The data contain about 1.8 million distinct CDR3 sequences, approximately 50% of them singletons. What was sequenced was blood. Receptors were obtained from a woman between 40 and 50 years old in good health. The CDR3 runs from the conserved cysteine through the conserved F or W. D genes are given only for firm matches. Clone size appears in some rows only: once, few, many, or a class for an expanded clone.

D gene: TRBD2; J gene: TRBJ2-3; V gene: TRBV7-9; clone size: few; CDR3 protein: CASSRVRVLAGGTDTQYF; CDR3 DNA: TGTGCCAGCAGCCGAGTCAGAGTATTAGCGGGGGGCACAGATACGCAGTATTTT
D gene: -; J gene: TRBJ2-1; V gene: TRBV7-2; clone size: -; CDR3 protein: CASLRGRGAHYNEQFF; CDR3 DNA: TGTGCCAGCCTAAGGGGGCGGGGGGCCCACTACAATGAGCAGTTCTTC
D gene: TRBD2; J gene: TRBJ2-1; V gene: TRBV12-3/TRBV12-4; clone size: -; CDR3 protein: CASRRSGTSGGRYEQFF; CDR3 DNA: TGTGCCAGCCGGCGGTCTGGGACTAGCGGGGGGAGGTATGAGCAGTTCTTC
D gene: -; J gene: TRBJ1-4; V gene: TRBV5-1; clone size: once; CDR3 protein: CASSLASGPPNEKLFF; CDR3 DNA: TGCGCCAGCAGCTTGGCCTCCGGGCCCCCTAATGAAAAACTGTTTTTT
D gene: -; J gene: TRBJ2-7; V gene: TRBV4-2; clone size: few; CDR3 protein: CASSQDLPYFEQYF; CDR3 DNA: TGTGCCAGCAGCCAAGATCTCCCTTACTTCGAGCAGTACTTC
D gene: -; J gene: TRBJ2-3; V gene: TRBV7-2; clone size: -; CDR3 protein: CATRGGTHTDTQYF; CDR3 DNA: TGTGCCACCAGGGGGGGAACACACACAGATACGCAGTATTTT
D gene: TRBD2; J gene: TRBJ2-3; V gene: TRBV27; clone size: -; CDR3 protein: CASSLSSGGQADTQYF; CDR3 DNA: TGTGCCAGCAGTTTATCTAGCGGGGGGCAGGCAGATACGCAGTATTTT
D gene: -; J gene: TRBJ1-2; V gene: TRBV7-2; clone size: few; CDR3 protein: CASSWTGGGNYGYTF; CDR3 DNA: TGTGCCAGCAGCTGGACTGGGGGGGGGAACTATGGCTACACCTTC
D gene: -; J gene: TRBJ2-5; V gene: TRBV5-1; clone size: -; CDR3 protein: CASSFGDPERETQYF; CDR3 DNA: TGCGCCAGCAGCTTTGGAGATCCGGAACGAGAGACCCAGTACTTC
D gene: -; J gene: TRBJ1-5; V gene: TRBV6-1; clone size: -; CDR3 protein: CASSWSRGFSNQPQHF; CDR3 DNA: TGTGCCAGCAGTTGGAGCAGGGGCTTTAGCAATCAGCCCCAGCATTTT
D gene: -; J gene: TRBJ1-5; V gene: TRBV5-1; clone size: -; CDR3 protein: CASRYDSNQPQHF; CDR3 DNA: TGCGCCAGCAGATATGACAGCAATCAGCCCCAGCATTTT
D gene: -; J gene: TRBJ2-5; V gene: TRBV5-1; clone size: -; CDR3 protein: CASSLVRIGETQYF; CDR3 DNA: TGCGCCAGCAGCTTGGTTCGGATAGGCGAGACCCAGTACTTC